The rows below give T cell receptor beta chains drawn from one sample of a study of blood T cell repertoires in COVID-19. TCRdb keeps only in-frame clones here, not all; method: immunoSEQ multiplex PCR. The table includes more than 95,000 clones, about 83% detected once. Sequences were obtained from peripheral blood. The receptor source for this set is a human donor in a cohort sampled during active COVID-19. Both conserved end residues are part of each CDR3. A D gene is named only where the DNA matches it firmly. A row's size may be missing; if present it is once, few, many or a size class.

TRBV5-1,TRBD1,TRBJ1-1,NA,CASSSRTGDTEAFF,TGCGCCAGCAGCTCCCGGACAGGAGACACTGAAGCTTTCTTT
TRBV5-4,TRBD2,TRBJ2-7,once,CASSLGLAGAQRPEQYF,TGTGCCAGCAGCTTGGGACTAGCGGGAGCGCAACGGCCCGAGCAGTACTTC
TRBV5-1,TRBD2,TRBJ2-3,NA,CASQGLAGEDTQYF,TGCGCCAGCCAAGGTCTAGCGGGAGAGGATACGCAGTATTTT
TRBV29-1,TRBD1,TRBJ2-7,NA,CSAGGTGGLSYEQYF,TGCAGCGCCGGGGGGACAGGGGGCCTTTCCTACGAGCAGTACTTC
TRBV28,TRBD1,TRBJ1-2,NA,CASRGQGWGYTF,TGTGCCAGCCGAGGACAGGGGTGGGGCTACACCTTC
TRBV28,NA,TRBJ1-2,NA,CASSSSGYGYTF,TGTGCCAGCAGTTCATCGGGCTATGGCTACACCTTC
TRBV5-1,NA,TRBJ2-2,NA,CASSNGSGELFF,TGCGCCAGCAGTAACGGGTCCGGGGAGCTGTTTTTT
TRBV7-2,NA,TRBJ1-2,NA,CASSPSATRDNYGYTF,TGTGCCAGCAGCCCCAGTGCGACGAGGGATAACTATGGCTACACCTTC
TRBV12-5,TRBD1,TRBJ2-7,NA,CASGPYTTGVFTDEQYF,TGTGCTAGTGGACCATACACGACAGGGGTGTTCACCGACGAGCAGTACTTC
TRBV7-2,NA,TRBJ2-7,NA,CASSRNPGYEQYF,TGTGCCAGCAGCCGGAATCCCGGGTACGAGCAGTACTTC
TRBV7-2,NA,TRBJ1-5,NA,CASSQGGPQHF,TGTGCCAGCAGCCAGGGAGGGCCCCAGCATTTT
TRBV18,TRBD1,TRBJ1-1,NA,CASSPNTGGTEAFF,TGTGCCAGCTCACCCAACACAGGGGGCACTGAAGCTTTCTTT
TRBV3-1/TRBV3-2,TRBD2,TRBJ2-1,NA,CASSQRTSGRGQFF,TGTGCCAGCAGCCAGCGGACTAGCGGGAGGGGGCAGTTCTTC
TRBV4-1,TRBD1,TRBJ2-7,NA,CASSQGTGTYYEQYF,TGCGCCAGCAGCCAAGGGACAGGGACGTACTACGAGCAGTACTTC
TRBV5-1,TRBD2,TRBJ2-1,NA,CASSLVLAGGYEQFF,TGCGCCAGCAGCTTGGTACTAGCGGGAGGCTATGAGCAGTTCTTC
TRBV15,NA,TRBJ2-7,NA,CATSPIPGLPGRYEQYF,TGTGCCACCAGCCCAATCCCGGGACTTCCCGGTCGTTACGAGCAGTACTTC
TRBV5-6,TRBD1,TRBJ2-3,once,CATGQGWGNTDTQYF,TGTGCCACCGGACAGGGGTGGGGTAACACAGATACGCAGTATTTT
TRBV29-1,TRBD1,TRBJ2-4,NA,CSVGTGANSQLAKNIQYF,TGCAGCGTTGGAACAGGGGCAAACTCACAATTAGCCAAAAACATTCAGTACTTC
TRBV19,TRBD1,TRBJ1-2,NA,CASSIIDRVNYGYTF,TGTGCCAGTAGTATAATAGACAGGGTGAACTATGGCTACACCTTC
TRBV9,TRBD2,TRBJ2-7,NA,CASSVGTGGSYEQYF,TGTGCCAGCAGCGTAGGTACGGGAGGCTCCTACGAGCAGTACTTC
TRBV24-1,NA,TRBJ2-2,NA,CATREPGENTGELFF,TGTGCCACCAGAGAACCGGGAGAGAACACCGGGGAGCTGTTTTTT
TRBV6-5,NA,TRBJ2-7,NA,CASSQGSREQYF,TGTGCCAGCAGTCAGGGTAGCAGGGAGCAGTACTTC
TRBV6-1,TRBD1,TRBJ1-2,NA,CASSDSTDRVYGYTF,TGTGCCAGCAGTGATTCTACGGACAGGGTCTATGGCTACACCTTC
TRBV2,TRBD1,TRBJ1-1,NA,CASGDRVGSTEAFF,TGTGCCAGCGGGGACAGGGTGGGGAGCACTGAAGCTTTCTTT
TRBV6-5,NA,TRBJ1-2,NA,CASSTDSPYGYTF,TGTGCCAGCAGTACCGACAGTCCCTATGGCTACACCTTC
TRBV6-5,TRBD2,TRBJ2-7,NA,CASRSSGNSYEQYF,TGTGCCAGCAGGTCTAGCGGGAATTCCTACGAGCAGTACTTC
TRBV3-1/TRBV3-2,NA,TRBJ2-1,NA,CASSPMRYNEQFF,TGTGCCAGCAGCCCGATGAGGTACAATGAGCAGTTCTTC
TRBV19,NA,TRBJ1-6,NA,CASSLQGWSPLHF,TGTGCCAGTAGTCTACAGGGCTGGTCACCCCTCCACTTT
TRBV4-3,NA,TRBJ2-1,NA,CASSQVGGTVSYNEQFF,TGCGCCAGCAGCCAAGTAGGGGGAACGGTCTCCTACAATGAGCAGTTCTTC
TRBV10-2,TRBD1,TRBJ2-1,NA,CASSRTGGINEQFF,TGCGCCAGCAGCCGGACAGGGGGCATCAATGAGCAGTTCTTC
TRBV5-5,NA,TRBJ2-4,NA,CASSFEGSKNIQYF,TGTGCCAGCAGCTTTGAGGGAAGTAAAAACATTCAGTACTTC
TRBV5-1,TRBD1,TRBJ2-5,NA,CASSLDRGRGGTQYF,TGCGCCAGCAGCTTGGACAGGGGCCGGGGTGGGACCCAGTACTTC
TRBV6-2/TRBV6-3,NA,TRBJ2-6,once,CASSLTVPGANVLTF,TGTGCCAGCAGTCTGACAGTTCCTGGGGCCAACGTCCTGACTTTC
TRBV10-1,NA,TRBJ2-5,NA,CASSPQQAAGTQYF,TGCGCCAGCAGTCCCCAGCAGGCGGCGGGGACCCAGTACTTC
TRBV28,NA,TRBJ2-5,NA,CASSFAYSNQETQYF,TGTGCCAGCAGTTTCGCCTACAGTAATCAAGAGACCCAGTACTTC
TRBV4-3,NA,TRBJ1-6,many,CASSQDIVRVNSPLHF,TGCGCCAGCAGCCAAGATATCGTCAGGGTCAATTCACCCCTCCACTTT
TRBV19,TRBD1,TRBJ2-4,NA,CASSIQGQAQYF,TGTGCCAGTAGTATTCAAGGACAGGCCCAATACTTC
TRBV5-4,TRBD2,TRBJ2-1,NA,CASTKGGTSTYNEQFF,TGTGCCAGCACCAAGGGGGGGACTAGCACCTACAATGAGCAGTTCTTC
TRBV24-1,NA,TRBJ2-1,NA,CATSDLDSRAQFF,TGTGCCACCAGTGATTTGGACAGCCGGGCGCAGTTCTTC
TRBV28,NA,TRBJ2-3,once,CASSLGALDTQYF,TGTGCCAGCAGTTTAGGGGCCCTAGATACGCAGTATTTT
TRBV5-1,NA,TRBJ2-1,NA,CASSLGLGTSSNEQFF,TGCGCCAGCAGCTTGGGCCTGGGGACTTCCTCCAATGAGCAGTTCTTC
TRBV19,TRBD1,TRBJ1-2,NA,CASSDRGLYGYTF,TGTGCCAGTAGTGACAGGGGGCTATATGGCTACACCTTC
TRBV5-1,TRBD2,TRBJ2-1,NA,CASSLSSGIYNDQFF,TGCGCCAGCAGCTTATCTAGCGGGATCTACAATGATCAGTTCTTC
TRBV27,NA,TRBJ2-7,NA,CASSFPSSYEQYF,TGTGCCAGCAGTTTCCCCTCCTCCTACGAGCAGTACTTC
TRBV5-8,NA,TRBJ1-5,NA,CASSLKLSYQPQHF,TGTGCCAGCAGCTTGAAGCTGAGTTATCAGCCCCAGCATTTT
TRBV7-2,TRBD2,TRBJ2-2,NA,CASSSRLAGSTGELFF,TGTGCCAGCAGCTCCCGACTAGCGGGATCCACCGGGGAGCTGTTTTTT
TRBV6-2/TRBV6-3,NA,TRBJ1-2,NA,CASSYLGENYGYTF,TGTGCCAGCAGTTATCTCGGTGAGAACTATGGCTACACCTTC
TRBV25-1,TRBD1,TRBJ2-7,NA,CASSGDRGTYEQYF,TGTGCCAGCAGTGGAGACAGGGGTACCTACGAGCAGTACTTC
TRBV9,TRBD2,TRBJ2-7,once,CASSRGGINSYEQYF,TGTGCCAGCAGCCGGGGGGGAATTAACTCCTACGAGCAGTACTTC
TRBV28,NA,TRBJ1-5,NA,CASSLRTASNQPQHF,TGTGCCAGCAGTTTGCGGACAGCTAGCAATCAGCCCCAGCATTTT
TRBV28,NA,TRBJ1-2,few,CATMRGGSGYTF,TGTGCCACCATGCGGGGGGGCAGTGGCTACACCTTC
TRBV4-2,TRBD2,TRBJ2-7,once,CASSQDSTSGAPDEQYF,TGTGCCAGCAGCCAAGATTCGACTAGCGGAGCCCCTGACGAGCAGTACTTC
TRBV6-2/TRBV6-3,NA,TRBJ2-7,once,CASSYLLFAGTYGSYEQYF,TGTGCCAGCAGTTACCTGTTATTCGCGGGTACGTACGGCTCCTACGAGCAGTACTTC
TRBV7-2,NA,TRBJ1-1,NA,CASRRTAQNTEAFF,TGTGCCAGCAGACGGACAGCTCAGAACACTGAAGCTTTCTTT